This T cell receptor beta chain appears in the sequencing data of a study of blood T cell repertoires in COVID-19 (dated by TCRdb to about 2020). The study in broad terms: Samples covering the acute and convalescent phases of COVID-19 were provided by collaborators in the United States, Italy and Spain. The repertoires were released in a freely available public database meant as a resource for research on the immune response to SARS-CoV-2. Deeply sampled blood TCRbeta repertoires from subjects exposed to, actively infected with, or recovered from COVID-19 were included in the dataset. Where HLA class I and class II types were available, the types were taken from metadata supplied by the sample provider, not from assay-based typing. Nearly every sample came with metadata listing a de-identified subject ID, COVID-19 status, age in years and sex. The samples were drawn from the first 160 participants of the ongoing ImmuneRACE study and from over a thousand subjects provided by 6 global collaborators. The material from the prospective study consisted of cDNA or gDNA derived from T cells, B-cell-depleted T cells, or PBMCs. Broad study findings and their caveats: How much clinical and demographic metadata was included differed by source and by participant, and the metadata was provided uncurated.

The germline ends are 3 bases apart after V is trimmed by 5 bases and J by 1 base. The CDR3 measures 11 amino acids from cysteine to phenylalanine. The CDR3 DNA has 33 bases and is translated from base 1. The collaborating institutions used their own protocols to collect whole blood in K2EDTA tubes. Collaborator samples were shipped for TCRbeta analysis as frozen whole blood, isolated PBMCs, or DNA extracted from either sample type. TCRbeta CDR3 regions were amplified from genomic DNA using the immunoSEQ Assay, a bias-controlled multiplex PCR. The authors' pipeline ran thus. Within the assay, amplification of reference gene primers was used to estimate how many nucleated cells each sample contained. Sequence reads were collapsed and filtered to measure the absolute abundance of every unique TCRbeta CDR3 rearrangement. For each sample, productive Simpson clonality was calculated as the square root of Simpson's diversity index over productive rearrangements. Sourced from immuneACCESS, this table was stored by TCRdb with only in-frame sequences that have V and J called. A share of the clones is absent; for the studies checked, an unresolved V gene accounts for under half, and the remainder has no known explanation. That table supplies the V and J calls and clone size; D and trimming were determined from the DNA. For this sample the table gives roughly 180,000 clones, of which 70% to 80% were detected only once. The biggest ten clones account for 8.5% to 10% of the sample.

Comments on this clone: The antigen it binds to is not known. Nothing much larger sits one base from this clone, and base qualities are not available.

The sequencing sample was made of peripheral blood. The sequence is built from TRBV12-3 or TRBV12-4 and TRBJ2-7; the D gene cannot be named for sure. The clonotype comes from a woman aged 50 to 65 with active or convalescent COVID-19. The CDR3 has the sequence CASSQSYEQYF. The sequence in DNA is TGTGCCAGCAGTCAGTCCTACGAGCAGTACTTC.